Shown below are 20 T cell receptor beta chains from a single sample sequenced in a study of T-cell memory formation after mild COVID-19. TCRdb independently ran MiXCR on the 5' RACE reads; one entry per CDR3 protein. The sample has about 430,000 distinct CDR3 sequences, about 24% seen once. The material sequenced was PBMCs or a T cell subset sorted from them (not recorded which). The receptors were sampled from an adult woman who had mild COVID-19 (a few samples of this study predate the infection). Cell type and time point are not known.

This clonotype was detected a few times. The V gene is TRBV7-9, the J gene TRBJ1-3; possible D gene TRBD1, 6 bases. The germline V gene encodes CDR1 SEHNR and CDR2 FQNEAQ (reference sequence). V was cut by 5 bases and J by 8 bases, with 13 bases left in between. This CDR3 is 13 amino acids long. CDR3 sequence reads: CASSPGGADTIYF. The CDR3 bases are TGTGCCAGCAGCCCGGGGGGGGCTGACACCATATATTTT.

The chain uses TRBV24-1 and TRBJ1-2, with D unclear. Trimming took off 4 bases at V and 4 bases at J, with 12 bases between the two ends. The CDR3 spans 14 residues. Germline CDR1 and CDR2: KGHDR and SFDVKD. The CDR3 region has the DNA TGTGCCACCAGTGAGAGCGTCCGTAGCTATGGCTACACCTTC. Encoded protein: CATSESVRSYGYTF.

There are a few counts of this clonotype. The chain recombines TRBV7-2 with TRBJ2-7; tentative D call: TRBD1 (6 bases). Germline V gene lookup returns CDR1 SGHTA and CDR2 FQGNSA. This CDR3 region has 15 residues. V gave up 1 base and J gave up 0 bases, with 10 bases separating them. This chain's CDR3 is CASSLVPDSSYEQYF. CDR3 nucleotide sequence: TGTGCCAGCAGCTTAGTTCCGGACAGCTCCTACGAGCAGTACTTC.

This rearrangement joins TRBV10-3 to TRBJ2-5, with D perhaps TRBD1 (6 bases). CDR1 is ENHRY and CDR2 is SYGVKD in the germline V gene. This CDR3 comprises 13 residues. Trimming took 2 bases from V and 3 from J, leaving 7 bases between them. The CDR3 loop is CAISENREETQYF. The CDR3 coding sequence is TGTGCCATCAGTGAGAACAGGGAAGAGACCCAGTACTTC.

The chain is built from TRBV5-4 and TRBJ2-7; D remains ambiguous. Germline CDR1 is SGHNT and CDR2 is YYREEE (reference sequence). V shed 0 bases and J shed 10 bases, with 8 bases lying between them. The CDR3 is 11 residues long. The CDR3 loop is CASSLGGSQYF. The CDR3 DNA sequence: TGTGCCAGCAGCTTGGGCGGTAGTCAGTACTTC. Together with reference TRBV5-4 and TRBJ2-7, the CDR3 gives the full variable domain: ETGVTQSPTHLIKTRGQQVTLRCSSQSGHNTVSWYQQALGQGPQFIFQYYREEENGRGNFPPRFSGLQFPNYSSELNVNALELDDSALYLCASSLGGSQYFGPGTRLTVT.

This clonotype was counted only a few times. V and J are TRBV7-9 and TRBJ2-7; 12 bases map to TRBD2. The V gene end was trimmed by 5 bases and the J gene end by 5 bases; junction bases not matched to a gene: 7. CDR3 length: 15 residues. CDR1 is SEHNR, CDR2 FQNEAQ, per germline (reference sequence). The CDR3 DNA follows: TGTGCCAGCAGCCAAAGACTAGCGGGAGATGACGAGCAGTACTTC. Its protein product is CASSQRLAGDDEQYF.

The genes are TRBV3-1 and TRBJ2-5; possibly TRBD1 or TRBD2 for D (6 bases each). Trimming left V 1 base short and J 7 bases short, with 13 bases between. Germline lookup yields CDR1 LGHDT and CDR2 YNNKEL (reference sequence). This CDR3 is built from 14 residues. The CDR3 bases are TGTGCCAGCAGCCAAGCCTCAGGGGAGGCGACCCAGTACTTC. As protein: CASSQASGEATQYF.

This clonotype turned up a few times. V gene TRBV7-9 combines with J gene TRBJ2-3; unclear D gene. This CDR3 contains 16 residues. CDR1 is SEHNR, CDR2 FQNEAQ, per germline (reference sequence). V was cut by 1 base and J by 1 base, with 12 bases left in between. The chain's CDR3 is CASSLDTAYRTDTQYF. The CDR3 DNA follows: TGTGCCAGCAGCTTAGACACGGCGTACCGCACAGATACGCAGTATTTT.

The chain joins TRBV27 to TRBJ1-5; D ambiguous. Germline-derived CDR1 and CDR2 are MNHEY and SMNVEV (reference sequence). CDR3 size: 14 residues. The germline V and J ends were trimmed by 5 bases and 11 bases, with 19 bases remaining between them. DNA for the CDR3: TGTGCCAGCAGTCCAGGTTTAAATCGGAAGGCCCAGCATTTT. Translating gives CASSPGLNRKAQHF.

This clonotype was counted only a few times. The conserved phenylalanine or tryptophan normally closing the CDR3 is absent here, so this likely arose from a read error. No DNA is shown, since the ends of the CDR3 on it are uncertain; the CDR3 is the one TCRdb lists. The chain links TRBV27 to TRBJ2-1; TRBD1, as called in the table, went unchecked against the DNA. The CDR3 length equals 14 residues, ends included. The germline CDR1 and CDR2 sequences are MNHEY and SMNVEV (reference sequence). The CDR3 sequence: CATLPAVGTGPVIL.

This clonotype appeared many times. The CDR3 loop reads CASSLGLAGGYNEQFF. DNA for the CDR3: TGCGCCAGCAGCTTGGGACTAGCGGGAGGCTACAATGAGCAGTTCTTC. The chain combines TRBV5-1 with TRBJ2-1; 13 positions agree with TRBD2. V gave up 0 bases and J gave up 3 bases; unmatched junction bases: 0. Looked up from germline, CDR1 is SGHRS and CDR2 is YFSETQ. This CDR3 region has 16 residues.

In its sample, this clonotype was seen a few times. The V gene is TRBV4-1, the J gene TRBJ2-1; 7 bases align to TRBD1. The germline V gene has CDR1 MGHRA and CDR2 YSYEKL. V lost 5 bases to trimming and J lost 4 bases; unmatched junction nucleotides: 5. The CDR3 has 14 amino acids. The CDR3 DNA sequence: TGCGCCAGCAGCAACCCGGGACAGTACAATGAGCAGTTCTTC. Amino acid sequence: CASSNPGQYNEQFF.

This clonotype turned up a few times. The rearrangement uses TRBV7-8 and TRBJ2-5; TRBD2 aligns across 7 bases. V lost 2 bases and J lost 9; bases outside the gene matches: 6. CDR3 length: 13 amino acids. Germline V gene sequence: CDR1 SGHVS, CDR2 FQNEAQ. The CDR3 nucleotides are TGTGCCAGCAGCTTACAGCGGGATGGGTCCCAGTACTTC. Its translation: CASSLQRDGSQYF.

The V gene is TRBV6-2 or TRBV6-3, the J gene TRBJ2-7; a weak D match, TRBD2 (6 bases). V lost 2 bases, J lost 10 bases, and 12 bases lay in between. Germline CDR1 reads MNHEY; CDR2 reads SVGEGT. The CDR3 contains 12 residues. The CDR3 reads CASSYPSAGQYF. The CDR3 DNA reads as TGTGCCAGCAGTTACCCCAGTGCGGGACAGTACTTC.

This clonotype was counted at least ten times. The V call is TRBV24-1, the J call TRBJ2-3; D possibly corresponds to TRBD2 (6 bases). The length of the CDR3 is 15 residues. Germline values: CDR1 KGHDR, CDR2 SFDVKD. With 3 bases removed from V and 5 bases from J, the gap between germline ends came to 14 bases. The CDR3 region has the DNA TGTGCCACCAGTGATAGGGGAGAGACTAGAGATACGCAGTATTTT. Residues: CATSDRGETRDTQYF.

As for this clonotype: A junction end diverges from the germline sequence, so it may reflect a read error. The chain is built from TRBV6-5 and TRBJ1-2; D unresolved. This CDR3 comprises 14 residues. Germline V gene sequence: CDR1 MNHEY, CDR2 SVGAGI. CDR3 in DNA: TGTGACAGCAGTCTGGACCCATCTAACTATGGCTACACCTTC. It encodes CDSSLDPSNYGYTF.

The chain couples TRBV21-1 to TRBJ2-7; the table's D call of TRBD2 was not tested on the DNA. TRBV21-1 is an annotated pseudogene. The CDR3 is 17 amino acids. CDR3 sequence reads: CASSKGKGGSYPYEQYF. The DNA of the CDR3 is TGTGCCAGCAGCAAAGGGAAGGGCGGGAGTTACCCCTACGAGCAGTACTTC.

This sequence joins TRBV6-5 and TRBJ1-5; 8 bases match TRBD1. The germline CDR1 and CDR2 sequences are MNHEY and SVGAGI. CDR3 size: 13 residues. V lost 6 bases to trimming and J lost 6 bases; unmatched junction nucleotides: 4. CDR3 DNA: TGTGCCAGCAGCCCAGGGGGCGGTCAGCCCCAGCATTTT. This codes for CASSPGGGQPQHF.

This clonotype was seen a handful of times. The chain combines TRBV7-9 with TRBJ2-2; TRBD2 aligns across 10 bases. This CDR3 is built from 14 residues. The germline gives CDR1 SEHNR, CDR2 FQNEAQ (reference sequence). V dropped 6 bases and J dropped 5; count of bases not matched to a gene: 3. This CDR3 reads CASRPTSGTGELFF. The DNA of the CDR3 is TGTGCCAGCAGACCGACTAGCGGGACCGGGGAGCTGTTTTTT.

This clonotype was picked up a small number of times. J is TRBJ1-2 and V is TRBV12-3 or TRBV12-4, with 7 bases aligning to TRBD1. The CDR3 spans 13 residues. V dropped 5 bases and J dropped 12; count of bases not matched to a gene: 12. CDR3 DNA: TGTGCCAGCAGTGAATCTGCCGGGACAGAAAACACCTTC. It translates to CASSESAGTENTF.